This T cell receptor (beta chain) was sequenced in a study of beta chain features in type 1 diabetes. Study overall: Patients and healthy donors were similar in age, gender and cell yields. Findings of the study overall: Patients with Type 1 diabetes showed moderately but significantly shorter TCRB CDR3s in all four CD4+ subsets. The naive, central memory and Treg TCRB repertoires looked more alike in patients than they did in healthy donors. Type 1 diabetes patients had fewer VDJ junction insertions and more deletions.

Expressed TCRB transcripts were sequenced because the entire RNA isolate underwent reverse transcription. Measured with immunoSEQ multiplex PCR; TCRdb has only the in-frame clones, and not every one. The repertoire holds 130,000 to 150,000 clones, with about 50% as singletons. On this clone itself: Its cognate antigen is unknown.

This CDR3 is built from 13 residues. Germline V gene sequence: CDR1 SQVTM, CDR2 ANQGSEA. With 5 bases removed from V and 7 bases from J, the gap between germline ends came to 15 bases. The sequencing sample was made of Tregs from blood. This chain links TRBV29-1 with TRBJ2-1, with TRBD2 as a possible D gene (5 bases). The clonotype was recovered from a man aged 18 to 30 in good health. This CDR3 reads CSVRSPPGNEQFF. CDR3 DNA: TGCAGCGTTCGTAGCCCTCCGGGGAATGAGCAGTTCTTC.